The present T cell receptor (beta chain) was sequenced within a study of shared clonotypes between healthy human individuals. Germline loops: CDR1 SGHRS, CDR2 YFSETQ. V lost 0 bases, J lost 8 bases, and 14 bases lay in between. CDR3 length: 15 residues. Repertoires were generated with immunoSEQ multiplex PCR, while TCRdb's copy carries only in-frame clones and drops some. There are 150,000 to 200,000 clones in the sample; around 63% occur only once, and roughly 10% lies in the top ten. The clonotype originates from a man aged 25-40 years in good health. The genes are TRBV5-1 and TRBJ1-4; D is unresolved. The sequenced sample was memory CD4+ T cells sorted from blood. As for subset: CD45RA-negative fraction. The DNA for the CDR3 is TGCGCCAGCAGCTTGGAACGCCCCGACTCCGAAAAACTGTTTTTT. Protein: CASSLERPDSEKLFF.